A single sample is the source of the 29 T cell receptor beta chains below, sequenced in a study of T cells in Graves' hyperthyroidism and ophthalmopathy. Amplification yielded TCR beta CDR3 regions, with RNA transcripts as the source. The study used the HTBI primer set for a first-round RT-PCR of the TCR CDR3. TCRdb re-called the multiplex PCR reads with MiXCR, one entry per CDR3 protein. Seen here are approximately 510,000 distinct CDR3 sequences, roughly 20% observed once, and the top ten hold approximately 26%. Sequences were obtained from blood. The receptors originated from a man aged 18 to 29 with Graves' hyperthyroidism.

Only one count was recorded for this clonotype. It may be a read error: a sequence one base away is much more abundant. The rearrangement joins TRBV15 to TRBJ2-5; D not certain. The CDR3 consists of 14 residues. Germline loops: CDR1 LNHNV, CDR2 YYDKDF (reference sequence). V gave up 5 bases and J gave up 3 bases, with 13 bases separating them. Here the CDR3 reads CATSVRQSEETQYF. The DNA of the CDR3 is TGTGCCACCAGCGTACGCCAATCAGAAGAGACCCAGTACTTC.

The chain uses TRBV12-3 or TRBV12-4 and TRBJ2-5, with a weak D call TRBD2 (6 bases). The CDR3 runs to 16 residues. V was shortened by 6 bases and J by 5 bases, with 22 bases between the two germline ends. CDR3 bases: TGTGCCAGCAGAGAGGGGATTGGAGGGGAGCGGGAGACCCAGTACTTC. Its protein product is CASREGIGGERETQYF.

The chain joins TRBV4-1 to TRBJ2-4; a weak D match, TRBD2 (6 bases). Germline V gene sequence: CDR1 MGHRA, CDR2 YSYEKL. The CDR3 runs to 17 residues. V lost 2 bases and J 0 bases, leaving 14 bases between the germline ends. CDR3 nucleotides: TGCGCCAGCAGCCAAACCCGGGGACTCATAGCCAAAAACATTCAGTACTTC. As protein: CASSQTRGLIAKNIQYF.

At least ten counts were recorded for this clonotype. The chain uses TRBV12-3 or TRBV12-4 and TRBJ2-7, with TRBD1 matching over 8 bases. CDR3 length: 14 residues. V dropped 3 bases and J dropped 5; count of bases not matched to a gene: 6. CDR3 in amino acids: CASSLSLTGDEQYF. The CDR3 DNA reads as TGTGCCAGCAGTTTGTCCCTGACAGGGGACGAGCAGTACTTC.

This clonotype showed up just once. A much larger clone differs by one base, so this may be a read error. The chain carries TRBV5-6 and TRBJ2-7; 7 bases line up with TRBD2. CDR3 length equals 15 residues. Germline V lookup: CDR1 SGHDT, CDR2 YYEEEE. The trim removed 7 bases at V and 4 bases at J, leaving 14 bases unmatched. CDR3 protein: CASCPILGGGYEQYF. DNA for the CDR3: TGTGCCAGCTGCCCGATACTTGGGGGAGGGTACGAGCAGTACTTC.

This clonotype has a count of ten or more. V usage is TRBV28 and J usage is TRBJ1-5, with D hard to call. Trimming left V 5 bases short and J 3 bases short, with 8 bases between. CDR1 and CDR2 from the germline V gene are MDHEN and SYDVKM. The CDR3 totals 13 residues. The CDR3 here is CASSRTSNQPQHF. In nucleotides, the CDR3 is TGTGCCAGCAGTCGGACCTCCAATCAGCCCCAGCATTTT.

The chain carries TRBV10-3 and TRBJ2-7; the D gene could be TRBD1 or TRBD2 (7 bases each). The CDR3 runs 16 residues. From germline, CDR1 is ENHRY and CDR2 SYGVKD. V was shortened by 4 bases and J by 0 bases, with 16 bases between the two germline ends. The CDR3 loop reads CAISGTAGQSSYEQYF. The CDR3 DNA follows: TGTGCCATCAGTGGGACAGCGGGACAGAGCTCCTACGAGCAGTACTTC.

This clonotype was seen a few times. J is TRBJ1-3 and V is TRBV11-2; D not certain. Germline V gene sequence: CDR1 SGHAT, CDR2 FQNNGV. This CDR3 has 15 amino acids. V shed 5 bases and J shed 1 base, with 12 bases lying between them. Here the CDR3 DNA reads TGTGCCAGCAGCCTTATAAGCTTGTCTGGAAACACCATATATTTT. It translates to CASSLISLSGNTIYF.

This clonotype was picked up many times. The chain combines TRBV20-1 with TRBJ2-5, with D uncertain. Between the trimmed V and J ends, which lost 8 bases and 5 bases, there was a span of 15 bases. This CDR3 spans 12 amino acids. Germline values: CDR1 DFQATT, CDR2 SNEGSKA (reference sequence). CDR3 residues: CSSGPAVETQYF. CDR3 DNA sequence: TGCAGTTCGGGCCCTGCGGTGGAGACCCAGTACTTC.

On this clonotype: A read error may produce the germline difference seen at one junction end. The J gene is TRBJ2-2, the V gene TRBV7-8; 9 bases are a match to TRBD2. The CDR3 has 17 residues. Germline lookup yields CDR1 SGHVS and CDR2 FQNEAQ. CDR3 region: CVSSLAGAPLNTGELFF. CDR3 DNA sequence: TGTGTCAGCAGCTTAGCGGGGGCGCCCTTGAACACCGGGGAGCTGTTTTTT.

This clonotype has a count of ten or more. This chain links TRBV10-2 with TRBJ1-1; D is unclear. The CDR3 extends over 15 amino acids. CDR1 and CDR2 (germline): WSHSY, SAAADI. Trimming removed 0 bases at V and 0 bases at J, with 8 bases between. In DNA, the CDR3 is TGCGCCAGCAGTGAGTCTCAGATTCTGAACACTGAAGCTTTCTTT. Translating gives CASSESQILNTEAFF.

Regarding this clonotype: This may arise from a read error, as a much more abundant clone is one base away. The chain recombines TRBV28 with TRBJ2-5; possibly TRBD1 for D (6 bases). In germline, CDR1 is MDHEN, CDR2 SYDVKM. CDR3 size: 13 residues. The DNA for the CDR3 is TGTGCCAGCAGGCAACAGGGTCCCGAGACCAAGTACTTC. Protein sequence: CASRQQGPETKYF.

The table lists this clonotype with a few counts. The chain joins TRBV12-3 or TRBV12-4 to TRBJ1-3, with a tentative D call TRBD1 (6 bases). CDR3 length: 14 residues. Trimming stripped 2 bases from V and 3 bases from J, with 8 bases between. CDR3 nucleotides: TGTGCCAGCAGTTTACGGACAGATGGAAACACCATATATTTT. It yields the protein CASSLRTDGNTIYF.

This clonotype showed up many times. The chain couples TRBV28 to TRBJ1-2; TRBD1 aligns across 7 bases. The V gene end was trimmed by 10 bases and the J gene end by 3 bases; junction bases not matched to a gene: 8. This CDR3 is built from 13 residues. The germline V gene has CDR1 MDHEN and CDR2 SYDVKM. The CDR3 bases are TGTGCCACCGGGGACAGACCCTACTATGGCTACACCTTC. It is translated as CATGDRPYYGYTF.

There are a few counts of this clonotype. The chain combines TRBV11-1 with TRBJ2-7, with unresolved D. The V end lost 5 bases, the J end lost 3 bases, and 23 bases lay between the germline ends. CDR1 and CDR2 from the germline V gene are SGHAT and FQDESV (reference sequence). CDR3 size: 17 residues. The CDR3 loop reads CASSHLSSAPLGYEQYF. The CDR3 DNA reads as TGTGCCAGCAGCCACCTGAGCTCCGCACCCCTAGGCTACGAGCAGTACTTC.

This clonotype showed up many times. V gene TRBV20-1 combines with J gene TRBJ2-7, with D possibly called TRBD1 or TRBD2 (6 bases each). The CDR3 totals 13 residues. V was cut by 7 bases and J by 4 bases, with 17 bases left in between. The V gene's germline CDR1 is DFQATT and CDR2 SNEGSKA (reference sequence). CDR3 bases: TGCAGTGTTTCGCTGGGGGGCCTTTACGAGCAGTACTTC. It yields the protein CSVSLGGLYEQYF.

The genes are TRBV30 and TRBJ1-2; D unresolved. V lost 0 bases and J 5 bases, leaving 13 bases between the germline ends. Germline CDR1 GTSNPN, CDR2 SVGIG (reference sequence). The CDR3 loop spans 14 amino acids. The CDR3 bases are TGTGCCTGGAGTGTATATCGGAGAACATATGGCTACACCTTC. Protein sequence: CAWSVYRRTYGYTF.

This clonotype has ten or more counts. The rearrangement uses TRBV15 and TRBJ2-5, with 8 bases identical to TRBD2. From germline, CDR1 is LNHNV and CDR2 YYDKDF (reference sequence). V dropped 0 bases and J dropped 5; count of bases not matched to a gene: 5. The CDR3 totals 15 residues. CDR3 DNA sequence: TGTGCCACCAGCAGAGATGCGGGGGGATCGGAGACCCAGTACTTC. It specifies CATSRDAGGSETQYF.

This clonotype was observed many times. V is TRBV6-1 and J is TRBJ1-1; D remains unclear. In germline, CDR1 is MNHNS, CDR2 SASEGT. This CDR3 region has 13 residues. V lost 5 bases, J lost 4 bases, and 11 bases lay in between. As DNA, the CDR3 is TGTGCCAGCAGTCCCACGACTTCCACTGAAGCTTTCTTT. Protein: CASSPTTSTEAFF.

This clonotype was counted at least ten times. The rearrangement uses TRBV7-9 and TRBJ2-7; TRBD1 aligns across 9 bases. In germline, CDR1 is SEHNR, CDR2 FQNEAQ (reference sequence). V lost 4 bases, J lost 4 bases, and 5 bases stayed unmatched. The CDR3 runs 14 residues. The CDR3 spells CASSSTGGEYEQYF. CDR3 coding DNA: TGTGCCAGCAGCTCGACAGGGGGGGAGTACGAGCAGTACTTC. Drawing the rest from reference TRBV7-9 and TRBJ2-7, the complete variable domain is DTGVSQNPRHKITKRGQNVTFRCDPISEHNRLYWYRQTLGQGPEFLTYFQNEAQLEKSRLLSDRFSAERPKGSFSTLEIQRTEQGDSAMYLCASSSTGGEYEQYFGPGTRLTVT.

At least ten counts were recorded for this clonotype. V gene TRBV19 combines with J gene TRBJ2-5; no clear D gene. This CDR3 region has 12 residues. Per the germline V gene, CDR1 is LNHDA and CDR2 is SQIVND (reference sequence). V was trimmed by 2 bases and J by 4 bases, leaving 5 bases between them. The CDR3 is CASSIYGETQYF. The DNA for the CDR3 is TGTGCCAGTAGTATATATGGAGAGACCCAGTACTTC.

This clonotype was detected ten times or more. The chain employs TRBV11-2 and TRBJ2-2, with D perhaps TRBD1 or TRBD2 (5 bases each). V was trimmed by 6 bases and J by 4 bases, leaving 15 bases between them. CDR1 is SGHAT and CDR2 is FQNNGV in the germline V gene. CDR3 length equals 15 residues. The CDR3 coding sequence is TGTGCCAGCAGTAAGAGGGCAGGGCGCACCGGGGAGCTGTTTTTT. Amino acid sequence: CASSKRAGRTGELFF. The full variable domain, completed using reference TRBV11-2 and TRBJ2-2, is EAGVAQSPRYKIIEKRQSVAFWCNPISGHATLYWYQQILGQGPKLLIQFQNNGVVDDSQLPKDRFSAERLKGVDSTLKIQPAKLEDSAVYLCASSKRAGRTGELFFGEGSRLTVL.

In this sample, this clonotype turned up many times. The chain combines TRBV27 with TRBJ1-2, with no clear D. Germline values: CDR1 MNHEY, CDR2 SMNVEV (reference sequence). CDR3 length: 15 amino acids. V gave up 3 bases and J gave up 0 bases, with 11 bases separating them. The CDR3 DNA follows: TGTGCCAGCAGTTTCACCGAGTTCCCTAACTATGGCTACACCTTC. Its translation: CASSFTEFPNYGYTF.

The table lists this clonotype with many counts. The gene calls are TRBV28 and TRBJ2-7; D remains ambiguous. CDR1 MDHEN and CDR2 SYDVKM come from the germline V gene. Trimming took 7 bases from V and 2 from J, leaving 21 bases between them. The CDR3 totals 16 residues. The CDR3 region is CASMAGWPSSTYEQYF. Here the CDR3 DNA reads TGTGCCAGCATGGCCGGATGGCCTTCTTCTACCTACGAGCAGTACTTC.

The chain uses TRBV5-8 and TRBJ1-1, with no clear D. Per the germline V gene, CDR1 is SGHTS and CDR2 is YDEGEE. V lost 1 base and J 11 bases, leaving 12 bases between the germline ends. CDR3 length: 12 amino acids. CDR3 coding DNA: TGTGCCAGCAGCTTGATCGGTTGGGAGGCTTTCTTT. The encoded protein is CASSLIGWEAFF.

The table lists this clonotype with many counts. The chain employs TRBV20-1 and TRBJ1-2; no clear D gene. Looked up from germline, CDR1 is DFQATT and CDR2 is SNEGSKA (reference sequence). Trimming pared 1 base from V and 6 bases from J, leaving 9 bases between. The CDR3 spans 12 residues. CDR3 sequence: CSARVGLDGYTF. CDR3 nucleotide sequence: TGCAGTGCTAGAGTTGGGCTGGATGGCTACACCTTC.

CDR3 coding DNA: TGTGCCAGCAGTTACCCCCCCTGGCGGGAGACGTACGAGCAGTACTTC. Residues: CASSYPPWRETYEQYF. This chain joins TRBV6-2 or TRBV6-3 and TRBJ2-7; TRBD2 matches at 7 bases. Looked up from germline, CDR1 is MNHEY and CDR2 is SVGEGT. V shed 2 bases and J 4 bases; nucleotides not matched to a gene: 11. This CDR3 is 16 amino acids long.

This clonotype was recorded at least ten times. The chain links TRBV12-3 or TRBV12-4 to TRBJ1-2; D is ambiguous. V was shortened by 2 bases and J by 4 bases, with 8 bases between the two germline ends. This CDR3 contains 13 residues. The CDR3 coding sequence is TGTGCCAGCAGTTTAAGGCAGCCCTATGGCTACACCTTC. The encoded protein is CASSLRQPYGYTF.

This clonotype appeared a few times. This chain links TRBV6-1 with TRBJ1-1, with 8 bases aligning to TRBD1. The ends lost 5 bases at V and 5 bases at J; junction bases unmatched: 7. The germline CDR1 and CDR2 sequences are MNHNS and SASEGT. The CDR3 runs to 14 residues. The CDR3 region is CASSTDRGRTEAFF. In nucleotides, the CDR3 is TGTGCCAGCAGTACAGACAGGGGAAGAACTGAAGCTTTCTTT.